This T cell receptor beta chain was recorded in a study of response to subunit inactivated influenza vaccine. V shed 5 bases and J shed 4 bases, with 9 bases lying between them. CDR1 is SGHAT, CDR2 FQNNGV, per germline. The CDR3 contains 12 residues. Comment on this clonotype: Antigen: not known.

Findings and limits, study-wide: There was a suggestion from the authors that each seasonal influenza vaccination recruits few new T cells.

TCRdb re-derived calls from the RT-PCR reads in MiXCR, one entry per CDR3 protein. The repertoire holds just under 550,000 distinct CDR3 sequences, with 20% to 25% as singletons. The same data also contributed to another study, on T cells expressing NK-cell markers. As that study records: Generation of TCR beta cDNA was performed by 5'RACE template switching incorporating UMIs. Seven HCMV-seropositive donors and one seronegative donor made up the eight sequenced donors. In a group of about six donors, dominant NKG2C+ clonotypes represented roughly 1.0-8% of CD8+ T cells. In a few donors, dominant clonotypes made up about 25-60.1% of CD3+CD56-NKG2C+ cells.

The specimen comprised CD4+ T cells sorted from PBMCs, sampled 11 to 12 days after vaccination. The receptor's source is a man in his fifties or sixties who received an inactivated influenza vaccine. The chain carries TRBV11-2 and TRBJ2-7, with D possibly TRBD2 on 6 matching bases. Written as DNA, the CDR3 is TGTGCCAGCAGCAAGACTAGATACGAGCAGTACTTC. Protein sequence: CASSKTRYEQYF.